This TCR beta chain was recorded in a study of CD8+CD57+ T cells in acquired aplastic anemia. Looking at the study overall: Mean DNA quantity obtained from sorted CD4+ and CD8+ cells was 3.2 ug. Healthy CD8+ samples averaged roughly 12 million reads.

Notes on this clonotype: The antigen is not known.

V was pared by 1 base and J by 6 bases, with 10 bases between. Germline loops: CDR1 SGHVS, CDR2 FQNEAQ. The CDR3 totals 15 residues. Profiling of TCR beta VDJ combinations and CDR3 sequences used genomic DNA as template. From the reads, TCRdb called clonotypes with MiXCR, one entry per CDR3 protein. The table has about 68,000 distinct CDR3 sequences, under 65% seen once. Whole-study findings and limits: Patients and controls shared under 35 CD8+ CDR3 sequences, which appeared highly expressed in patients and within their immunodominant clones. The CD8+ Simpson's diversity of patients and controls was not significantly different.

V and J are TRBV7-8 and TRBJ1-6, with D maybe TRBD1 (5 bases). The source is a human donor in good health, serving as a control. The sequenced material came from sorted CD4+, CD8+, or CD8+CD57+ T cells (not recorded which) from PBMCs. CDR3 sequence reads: CASSLGLGANSPLHF. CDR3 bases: TGTGCCAGCAGCTTAGGTCTAGGGGCTAATTCACCCCTCCACTTT.